This paragraph covers one T cell receptor beta chain sequence. The data derive from a study of blood T cell repertoires in COVID-19. Looking at the study overall: The origin of the acute and convalescent COVID-19 samples was the United States, Italy and Spain. Sample material is recorded as cDNA or gDNA derived from T cells, B-cell-depleted T cells, or PBMCs.

In the original analysis: Amplification from reference gene primers served as the basis for estimated nucleated cell counts. Data came from immunoSEQ multiplex PCR; TCRdb stores just in-frame clones and leaves some out. The DNA gave D and trimming, while V, J and clone size come from that table. The data contain about 95,000 clones, 87% of them seen just once; the ten biggest clones take up about 18%. There are 11 residues in the CDR3. Trimming cost V 6 bases and J 5 bases, with 8 bases left between them. Germline V gene data show CDR1 as SGHVS and CDR2 as FQNEAQ. J is TRBJ2-7 and V is TRBV7-8; a weak D match, TRBD2 (5 bases). This clonotype was obtained from a human donor in a cohort sampled during active COVID-19. The sequenced sample consisted of peripheral blood. CDR3 DNA sequence: TGTGCCAGCAGATCTAGCCACGAGCAGTACTTC. This codes for CASRSSHEQYF.